What follows are 20 T cell receptor beta chains derived from one specimen sequenced in a study of blood T cell repertoires in COVID-19. Sequencing used immunoSEQ multiplex PCR; TCRdb keeps in-frame clones, though not all of them. The sample lists some 140,000 clones; 65% to 90% were seen once. The sample was peripheral blood. These receptors came from a woman between 55 and 75 years old with COVID-19, enrolled during active disease.

The V call is TRBV19, the J call TRBJ2-7, with TRBD2 as a possible D gene (6 bases). The CDR3 has 16 residues. Trimming cost V 4 bases and J 2 bases, with 18 bases left between them. Germline loops: CDR1 LNHDA, CDR2 SQIVND (reference sequence). The CDR3 spells CASSTAFPGRPYEQYF. CDR3 DNA sequence: TGTGCCAGTAGTACCGCCTTCCCAGGGAGGCCCTACGAGCAGTACTTC.

This clone was seen only once. The chain has TRBV11-3 and TRBJ1-2; perhaps TRBD1 as D (5 bases). The CDR3 consists of 15 residues. V lost 3 bases to trimming and J lost 2 bases, with 13 bases between them. CDR1 is SGHNT and CDR2 is YENEEA in the germline V gene. The CDR3 spells CASSLGPPDNYGYTF. The CDR3 DNA reads TGTGCCAGCAGCTTGGGGCCGCCTGACAACTATGGCTACACCTTC. The full variable domain, completed using reference TRBV11-3 and TRBJ1-2, is EAGVVQSPRYKIIEKKQPVAFWCNPISGHNTLYWYLQNLGQGPELLIRYENEEAVDDSQLPKDRFSAERLKGVDSTLKIQPAELGDSAVYLCASSLGPPDNYGYTFGSGTRLTVV.

This clone was detected only a few times. This rearrangement joins TRBV6-5 to TRBJ1-4, with 7 bases lining up with TRBD1. Trimming took 0 bases from V and 3 from J; bases not matched to a gene: 4. CDR3 length: 16 amino acids. Germline CDR1 is MNHEY and CDR2 is SVGAGI. The CDR3 DNA is TGTGCCAGCAGTTACTCAAGGGGGCTAGCTAATGAAAAACTGTTTTTT. As protein: CASSYSRGLANEKLFF.

In nucleotides, the CDR3 is TGCGCCAGCAGCTCGGGGACAGATTTCTATAATTCACCCCTCCACTTT. As protein: CASSSGTDFYNSPLHF. The rearrangement joins TRBV5-1 to TRBJ1-6; the match to TRBD1 covers 7 bases. Germline V lookup: CDR1 SGHRS, CDR2 YFSETQ. There are 16 residues in the CDR3. After removal of 3 bases from V and 3 bases from J, the junction contained 6 bases not matched to a gene.

The V call is TRBV5-1, the J call TRBJ2-2, with 9 bases aligning to TRBD2. The CDR3 is 17 residues long. The V and J ends lost 3 bases and 2 bases, in that order; junction bases with no gene match: 8. Germline V lookup: CDR1 SGHRS, CDR2 YFSETQ. CDR3 bases: TGCGCCAGCAGCTCCCAGACTAGCGGCCTAAACACCGGGGAGCTGTTTTTT. Amino acid sequence: CASSSQTSGLNTGELFF.

This rearrangement joins TRBV12-3 or TRBV12-4 to TRBJ2-7; no definite D call. The CDR3 is 12 amino acids. The V gene lost 1 base and the J gene lost 2 bases, with 3 bases spanning the gap. This CDR3 is CASSLVTYEQYF. The CDR3 nucleotides are TGTGCCAGCAGTTTAGTCACCTACGAGCAGTACTTC.

This clone came up a few times. The V gene is TRBV19, the J gene TRBJ1-1; 7 bases line up with TRBD1. Germline V gene lookup returns CDR1 LNHDA and CDR2 SQIVND (reference sequence). The CDR3 length is 15 residues. The ends lost 5 bases at V and 1 base at J; junction bases unmatched: 7. The CDR3 nucleotides read TGTGCCAGTAGTCTTACAGGGGCAAGGAACACTGAAGCTTTCTTT. Its protein product is CASSLTGARNTEAFF.

The chain links TRBV6-2 or TRBV6-3 to TRBJ1-2, with TRBD1 matching 7 bases. Germline V CDR1 and CDR2: MNHEY, SVGEGT. This CDR3 region has 15 residues. The V segment lost 0 bases and the J segment 7 bases; nucleotides outside the gene matches: 8. The CDR3: CASSYSLTGLGGYTF. For the CDR3, the DNA is TGTGCCAGCAGTTACTCCCTGACAGGGCTGGGTGGCTACACCTTC.

This chain uses TRBV6-6 with TRBJ1-6; maybe TRBD1 (6 bases). The CDR3 extends over 14 amino acids. From germline, CDR1 is MNHNY and CDR2 SVGAGI (reference sequence). V lost 4 bases, J lost 6 bases, and 10 bases lay in between. In nucleotides, the CDR3 is TGTGCCAGCAGTTTGGACAGTCTTAATTCACCCCTCCACTTT. Encoded protein: CASSLDSLNSPLHF.

This clone was recorded only once. The V call is TRBV24-1, the J call TRBJ2-1, with 11 bases aligning to TRBD2. The CDR3 totals 16 residues. Germline V gene data show CDR1 as KGHDR and CDR2 as SFDVKD. Trimming removed 3 bases from V and 2 bases from J; junction bases left unmatched: 2. DNA for the CDR3: TGTGCCACCAGTGATGTGACTAGCGGGGCCTACAATGAGCAGTTCTTC. Translated: CATSDVTSGAYNEQFF.

The CDR3 spells CASNPGDNYGYTF. The CDR3 coding sequence is TGCGCCAGCAATCCAGGTGATAACTATGGCTACACCTTC. The J gene is TRBJ1-2, the V gene TRBV5-1; D gene ambiguous. Trimming stripped 6 bases from V and 1 base from J, with 10 bases between. This CDR3 is 13 amino acids long. From germline, CDR1 is SGHRS and CDR2 YFSETQ.

J is TRBJ1-2 and V is TRBV5-5, with a possible D match to TRBD1 (6 bases). The ends were cut back, 0 bases at V and 4 bases at J, with 13 bases in the middle. Looked up from germline, CDR1 is SGHKS and CDR2 is YYEKEE (reference sequence). The CDR3 spans 15 residues. The CDR3 sequence is CASSLGRTVSYGYTF. CDR3 DNA sequence: TGTGCCAGCAGCTTGGGCCGGACAGTCTCCTATGGCTACACCTTC.

Concerning this clone itself: Other DNA sequences of this sample code for an identical CDR3. The chain combines TRBV6-5 with TRBJ1-5; perhaps TRBD1 as D (5 bases). CDR1 is MNHEY and CDR2 is SVGAGI in the germline V gene. CDR3 length: 15 residues. V dropped 5 bases and J dropped 0 bases, with 11 bases sitting between them. The CDR3 DNA is TGTGCCAGCAGTCGAACAGGAGATAGCAATCAGCCCCAGCATTTT. This encodes CASSRTGDSNQPQHF.

CDR3 in amino acids: CASSLGSSLNYGYTF. CDR3 sequence (DNA): TGTGCCAGCAGCTTAGGTTCGTCCCTAAACTATGGCTACACCTTC. The chain has TRBV7-2 and TRBJ1-2; unclear D gene. There are 15 residues in the CDR3. The V gene's germline CDR1 is SGHTA and CDR2 FQGNSA. The V and J ends lost 1 base and 2 bases respectively, with 11 bases between them.

V gene TRBV27 combines with J gene TRBJ1-5; D call uncertain. Germline V gene sequence: CDR1 MNHEY, CDR2 SMNVEV (reference sequence). The germline V and J ends were trimmed by 0 bases and 3 bases, with 9 bases remaining between them. This CDR3 has 15 residues. The CDR3 sequence is CASSLSRTVNQPQHF. Here the CDR3 DNA reads TGTGCCAGCAGTTTATCAAGAACAGTCAATCAGCCCCAGCATTTT.

This clone occurred a few times. V usage is TRBV11-1 and J usage is TRBJ1-1, with D uncertain. In germline, CDR1 is SGHAT, CDR2 FQDESV (reference sequence). V shed 2 bases and J shed 1 base, with 5 bases lying between them. The CDR3 length is 13 residues. The CDR3 bases are TGTGCCAGCAGCTTATCGGGGAACACTGAAGCTTTCTTT. Translation: CASSLSGNTEAFF. Using reference TRBV11-1 and TRBJ1-1 for the parts outside the CDR3, the full variable domain is EAEVAQSPRYKITEKSQAVAFWCDPISGHATLYWYRQILGQGPELLVQFQDESVVDDSQLPKDRFSAERLKGVDSTLKIQPAELGDSAMYLCASSLSGNTEAFFGQGTRLTVV.

This clone was recorded only once. V usage is TRBV6-1 and J usage is TRBJ1-6; 7 bases match TRBD1. This CDR3 comprises 13 residues. The V gene end was trimmed by 10 bases and the J gene end by 7 bases; junction bases not matched to a gene: 7. From germline, CDR1 is MNHNS and CDR2 SASEGT. The CDR3 nucleotides are TGTGCCACCCTTATACAGGGGAATTCACCCCTCCACTTT. Translated: CATLIQGNSPLHF.

This clone was picked up a small number of times. This chain joins TRBV11-3 and TRBJ2-1; TRBD2 matches 8 bases. The CDR3 totals 15 residues. Germline values: CDR1 SGHNT, CDR2 YENEEA. Trimming took 5 bases from V and 10 from J; bases not matched to a gene: 13. For the CDR3, the DNA is TGTGCCAGCAGCCCAGGGAGGTCCGGGGGGGCCGAGCAGTTCTTC. This encodes CASSPGRSGGAEQFF.

This rearrangement joins TRBV9 to TRBJ1-1; tentative D call: TRBD1 (6 bases). Deletions cut 0 bases from V and 3 bases from J, with 12 bases between. The germline CDR1 and CDR2 sequences are SGDLS and YYNGEE. The CDR3 consists of 15 residues. The CDR3 here is CASSVAGGRDTEAFF. The DNA of the CDR3 is TGTGCCAGCAGCGTAGCGGGGGGCAGAGACACTGAAGCTTTCTTT.

This chain links TRBV5-1 with TRBJ2-5; 7 positions agree with TRBD2. The J segment lost 3 bases and the V segment lost 2 bases, leaving 7 bases of the junction unmatched. This CDR3 contains 15 residues. CDR1 and CDR2 from the germline V gene are SGHRS and YFSETQ. CDR3 in DNA: TGCGCCAGCAGCTTCGGCACTAGCGCCAAAGAGACCCAGTACTTC. Amino acids: CASSFGTSAKETQYF.